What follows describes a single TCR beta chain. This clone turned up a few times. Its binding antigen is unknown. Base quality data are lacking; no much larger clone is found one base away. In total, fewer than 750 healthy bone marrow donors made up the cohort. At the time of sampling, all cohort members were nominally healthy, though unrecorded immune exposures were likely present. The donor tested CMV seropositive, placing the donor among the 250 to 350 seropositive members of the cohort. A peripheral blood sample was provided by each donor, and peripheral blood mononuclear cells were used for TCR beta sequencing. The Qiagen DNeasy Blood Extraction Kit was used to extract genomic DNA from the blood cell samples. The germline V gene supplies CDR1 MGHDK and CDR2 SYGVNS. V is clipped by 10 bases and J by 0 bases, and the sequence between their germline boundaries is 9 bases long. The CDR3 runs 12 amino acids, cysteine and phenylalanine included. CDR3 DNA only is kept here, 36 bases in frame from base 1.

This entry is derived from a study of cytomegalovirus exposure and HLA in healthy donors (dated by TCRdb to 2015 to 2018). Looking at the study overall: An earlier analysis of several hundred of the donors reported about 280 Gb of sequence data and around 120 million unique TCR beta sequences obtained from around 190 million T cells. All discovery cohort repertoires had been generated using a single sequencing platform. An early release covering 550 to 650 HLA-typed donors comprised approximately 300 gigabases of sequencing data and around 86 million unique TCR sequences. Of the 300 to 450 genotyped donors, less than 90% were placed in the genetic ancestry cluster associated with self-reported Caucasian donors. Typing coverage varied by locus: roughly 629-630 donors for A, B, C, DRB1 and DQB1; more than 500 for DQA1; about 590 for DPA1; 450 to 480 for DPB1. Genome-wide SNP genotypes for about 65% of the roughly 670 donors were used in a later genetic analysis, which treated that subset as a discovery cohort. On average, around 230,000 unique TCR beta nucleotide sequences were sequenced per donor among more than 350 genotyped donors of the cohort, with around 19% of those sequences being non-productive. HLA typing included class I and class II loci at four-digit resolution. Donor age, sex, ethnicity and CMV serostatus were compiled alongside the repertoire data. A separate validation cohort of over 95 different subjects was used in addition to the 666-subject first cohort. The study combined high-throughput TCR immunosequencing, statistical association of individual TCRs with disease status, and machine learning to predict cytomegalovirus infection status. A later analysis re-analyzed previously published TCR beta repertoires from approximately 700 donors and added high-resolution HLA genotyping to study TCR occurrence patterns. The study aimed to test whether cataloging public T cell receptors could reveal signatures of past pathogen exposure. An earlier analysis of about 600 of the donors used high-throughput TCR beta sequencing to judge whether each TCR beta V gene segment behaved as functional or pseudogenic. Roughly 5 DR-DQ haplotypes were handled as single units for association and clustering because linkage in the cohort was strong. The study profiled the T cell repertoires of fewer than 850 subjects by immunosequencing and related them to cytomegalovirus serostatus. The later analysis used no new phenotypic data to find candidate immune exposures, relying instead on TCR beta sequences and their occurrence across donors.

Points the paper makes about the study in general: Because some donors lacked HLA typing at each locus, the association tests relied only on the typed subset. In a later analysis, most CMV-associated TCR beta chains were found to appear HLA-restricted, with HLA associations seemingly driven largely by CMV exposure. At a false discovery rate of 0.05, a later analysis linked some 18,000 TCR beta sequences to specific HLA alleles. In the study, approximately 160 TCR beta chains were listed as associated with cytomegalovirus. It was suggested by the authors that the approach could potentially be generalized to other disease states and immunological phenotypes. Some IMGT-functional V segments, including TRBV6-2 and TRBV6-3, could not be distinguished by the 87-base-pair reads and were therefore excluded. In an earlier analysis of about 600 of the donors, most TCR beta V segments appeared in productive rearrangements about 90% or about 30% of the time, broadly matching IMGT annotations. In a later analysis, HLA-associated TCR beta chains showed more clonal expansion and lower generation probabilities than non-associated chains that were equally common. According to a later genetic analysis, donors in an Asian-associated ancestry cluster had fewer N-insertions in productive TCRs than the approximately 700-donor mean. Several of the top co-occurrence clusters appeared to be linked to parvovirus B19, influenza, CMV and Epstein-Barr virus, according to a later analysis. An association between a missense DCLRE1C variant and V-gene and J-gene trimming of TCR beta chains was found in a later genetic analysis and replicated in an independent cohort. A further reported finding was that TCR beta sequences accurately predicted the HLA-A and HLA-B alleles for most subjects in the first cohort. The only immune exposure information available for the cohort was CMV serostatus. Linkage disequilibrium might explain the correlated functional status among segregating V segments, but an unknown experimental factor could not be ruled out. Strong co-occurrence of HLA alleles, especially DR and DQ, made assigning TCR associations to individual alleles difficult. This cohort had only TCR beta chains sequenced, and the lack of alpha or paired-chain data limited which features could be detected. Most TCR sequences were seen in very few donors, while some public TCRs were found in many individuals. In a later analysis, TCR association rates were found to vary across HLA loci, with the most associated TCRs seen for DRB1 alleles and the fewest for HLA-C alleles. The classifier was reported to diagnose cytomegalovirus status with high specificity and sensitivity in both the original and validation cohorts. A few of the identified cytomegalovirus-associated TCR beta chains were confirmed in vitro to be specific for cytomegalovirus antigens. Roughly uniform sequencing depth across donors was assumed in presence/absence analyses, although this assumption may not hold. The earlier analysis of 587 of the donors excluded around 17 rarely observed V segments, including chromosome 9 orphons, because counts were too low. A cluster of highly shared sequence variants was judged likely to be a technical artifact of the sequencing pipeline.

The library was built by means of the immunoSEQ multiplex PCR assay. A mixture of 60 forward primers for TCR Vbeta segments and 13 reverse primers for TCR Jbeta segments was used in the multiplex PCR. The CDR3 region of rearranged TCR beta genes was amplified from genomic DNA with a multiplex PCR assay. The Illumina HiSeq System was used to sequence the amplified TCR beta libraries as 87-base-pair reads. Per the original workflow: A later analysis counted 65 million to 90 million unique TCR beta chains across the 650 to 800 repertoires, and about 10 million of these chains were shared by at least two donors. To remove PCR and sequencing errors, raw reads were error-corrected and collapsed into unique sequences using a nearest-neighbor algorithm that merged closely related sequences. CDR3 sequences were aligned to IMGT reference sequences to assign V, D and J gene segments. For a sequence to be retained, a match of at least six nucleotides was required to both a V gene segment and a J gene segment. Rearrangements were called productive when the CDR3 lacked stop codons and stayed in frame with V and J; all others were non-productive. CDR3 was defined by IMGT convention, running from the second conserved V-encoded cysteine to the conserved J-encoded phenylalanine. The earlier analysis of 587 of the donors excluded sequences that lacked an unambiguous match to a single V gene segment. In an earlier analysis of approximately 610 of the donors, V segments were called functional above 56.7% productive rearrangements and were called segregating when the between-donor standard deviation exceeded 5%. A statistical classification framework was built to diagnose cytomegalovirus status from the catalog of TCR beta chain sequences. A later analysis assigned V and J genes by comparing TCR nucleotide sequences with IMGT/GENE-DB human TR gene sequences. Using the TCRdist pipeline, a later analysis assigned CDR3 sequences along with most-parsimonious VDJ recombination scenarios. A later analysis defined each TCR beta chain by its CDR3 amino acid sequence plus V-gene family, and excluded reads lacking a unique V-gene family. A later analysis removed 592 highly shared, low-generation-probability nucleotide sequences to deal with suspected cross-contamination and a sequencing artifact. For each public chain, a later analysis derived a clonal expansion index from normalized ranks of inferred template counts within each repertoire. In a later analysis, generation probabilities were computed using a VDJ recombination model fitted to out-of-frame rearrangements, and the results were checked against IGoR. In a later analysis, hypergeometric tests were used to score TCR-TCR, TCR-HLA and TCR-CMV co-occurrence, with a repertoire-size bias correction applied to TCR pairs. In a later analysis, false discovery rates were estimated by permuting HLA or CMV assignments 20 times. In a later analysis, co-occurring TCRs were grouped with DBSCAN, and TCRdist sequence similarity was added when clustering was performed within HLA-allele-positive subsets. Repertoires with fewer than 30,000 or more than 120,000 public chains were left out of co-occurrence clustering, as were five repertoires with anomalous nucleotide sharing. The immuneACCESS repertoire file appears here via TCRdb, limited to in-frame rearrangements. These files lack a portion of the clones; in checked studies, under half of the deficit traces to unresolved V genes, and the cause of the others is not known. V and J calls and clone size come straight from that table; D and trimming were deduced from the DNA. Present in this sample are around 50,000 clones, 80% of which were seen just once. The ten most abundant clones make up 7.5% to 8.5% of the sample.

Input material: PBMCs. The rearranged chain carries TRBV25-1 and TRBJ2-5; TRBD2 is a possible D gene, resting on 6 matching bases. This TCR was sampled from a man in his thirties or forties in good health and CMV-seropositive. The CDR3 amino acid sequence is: CATAGYQETQYF. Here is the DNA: TGTGCCACCGCGGGGTACCAAGAGACCCAGTACTTC.